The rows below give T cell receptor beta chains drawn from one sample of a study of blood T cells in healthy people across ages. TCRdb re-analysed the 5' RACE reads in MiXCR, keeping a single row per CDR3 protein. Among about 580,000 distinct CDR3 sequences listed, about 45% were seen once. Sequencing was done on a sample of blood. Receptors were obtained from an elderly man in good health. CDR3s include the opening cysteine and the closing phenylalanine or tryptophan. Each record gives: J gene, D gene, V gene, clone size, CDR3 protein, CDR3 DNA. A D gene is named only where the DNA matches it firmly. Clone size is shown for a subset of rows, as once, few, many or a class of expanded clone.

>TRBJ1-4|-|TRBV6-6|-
CASSYSGDDAEKLFF
TGTGCTAGCAGTTACTCCGGGGACGACGCAGAAAAACTGTTTTTT
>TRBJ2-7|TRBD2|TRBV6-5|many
CASSYSGGSTFYEQYF
TGTGCCAGCAGTTACTCGGGCGGGAGCACCTTCTACGAGCAGTACTTC
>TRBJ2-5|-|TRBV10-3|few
CAISVGGPQETQYF
TGTGCCATCAGTGTGGGCGGACCTCAAGAGACCCAGTACTTC
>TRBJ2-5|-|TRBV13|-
CASRGAPQETQYF
TGTGCCAGCCGTGGGGCCCCGCAAGAGACCCAGTACTTC
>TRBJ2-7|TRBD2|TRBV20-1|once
CSATSAAGGRHEQYF
TGCAGTGCTACCTCGGCGGCTGGCGGGAGGCACGAGCAGTACTTC
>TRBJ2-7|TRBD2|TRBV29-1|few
CSVELAGDSYEQYF
TGCAGCGTTGAATTAGCGGGGGACTCCTACGAGCAGTACTTC
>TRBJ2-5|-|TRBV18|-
CASSPEQQETQYF
TGTGCCAGCTCACCGGAGCAGCAAGAGACCCAGTACTTC
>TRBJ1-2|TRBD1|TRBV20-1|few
CSASTGTGEVYGYTF
TGCAGTGCTTCGACGGGAACAGGGGAGGTGTATGGCTACACCTTC
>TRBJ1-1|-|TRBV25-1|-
CASQDEVTYSVNEAFF
TGTGCCAGCCAAGATGAAGTGACATACTCCGTTAATGAAGCTTTCTTT
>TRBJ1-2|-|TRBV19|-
CASTTLRNYGYTF
TGTGCCAGTACAACCCTAAGGAACTATGGCTACACCTTC
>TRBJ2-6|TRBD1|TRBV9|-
CASSVGSAGGRGANVLIF
TGTGCCAGCAGCGTAGGCAGCGCAGGGGGCCGTGGGGCCAACGTCCTGATTTTC
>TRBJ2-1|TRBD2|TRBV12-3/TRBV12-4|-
CASNRGTIWDNEQFF
TGTGCCAGCAATCGAGGGACTATATGGGACAATGAGCAGTTCTTC
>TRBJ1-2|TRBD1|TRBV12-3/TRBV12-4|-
CASRTGVYGYTF
TGTGCCAGCCGTACAGGGGTCTATGGCTACACCTTC
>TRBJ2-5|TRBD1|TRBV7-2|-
CASSRGWTGETQYF
TGTGCCAGCAGCCGCGGTTGGACAGGGGAGACCCAGTACTTC
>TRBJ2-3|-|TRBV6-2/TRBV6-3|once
CASSYRYSTVSSPDTQYF
TGTGCCAGCAGTTACCGTTACTCGACTGTATCCTCACCAGATACGCAGTATTTT
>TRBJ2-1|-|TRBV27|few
CASSFRPPRGEIYNEQFF
TGTGCCAGCAGTTTTCGTCCGCCTCGCGGGGAGATATACAATGAGCAGTTCTTC
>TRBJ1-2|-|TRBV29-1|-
CSVGVQGGGYTF
TGCAGCGTTGGGGTGCAGGGCGGTGGCTACACCTTC
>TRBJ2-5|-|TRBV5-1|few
CASSLGNSLQETQYF
TGCGCCAGCAGCTTAGGGAACAGCCTCCAAGAGACCCAGTACTTC
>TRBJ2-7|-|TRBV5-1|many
CASSSWSGYNEQYF
TGCGCCAGCAGCTCCTGGAGCGGATACAATGAGCAGTACTTC
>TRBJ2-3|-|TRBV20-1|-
CSASPPGRDTQYF
TGCAGTGCTAGCCCACCGGGCAGAGATACGCAGTATTTT
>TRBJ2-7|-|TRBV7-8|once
CASSSLMVGTAYEQYF
TGTGCCAGCAGCTCGCTTATGGTGGGGACCGCCTACGAGCAGTACTTC
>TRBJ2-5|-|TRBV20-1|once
CSGGDSSYNEQYF
TGCAGTGGAGGGGATAGCTCCTACAATGAGCAGTACTTC
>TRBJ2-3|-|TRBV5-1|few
CASSLNPGTSTDTQYF
TGCGCCAGCAGCTTGAATCCAGGGACGAGCACAGATACGCAGTATTTT
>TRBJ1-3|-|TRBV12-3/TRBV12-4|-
CASSFGGGSGNTIYF
TGTGCCAGCAGTTTTGGGGGGGGCTCTGGAAACACCATATATTTT
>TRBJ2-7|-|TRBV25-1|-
CASILGLSSYEQYF
TGTGCCAGCATCTTGGGGTTAAGCTCCTACGAGCAGTACTTC
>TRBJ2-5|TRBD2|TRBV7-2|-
CASSHRLAGEETQYF
TGTGCCAGCAGCCATCGACTAGCGGGAGAGGAGACCCAGTACTTC
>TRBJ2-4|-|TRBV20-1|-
CSARDPAGLSGIQYF
TGCAGTGCTAGAGATCCGGCAGGGTTGTCTGGCATTCAGTACTTC
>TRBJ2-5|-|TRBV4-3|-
CASSARPTHNEQYF
TGCGCCAGCAGCGCCCGGCCCACCCACAATGAGCAGTACTTC
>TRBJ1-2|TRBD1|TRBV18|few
CASSATGGEDYGYTF
TGTGCCAGCTCAGCGACAGGGGGCGAAGACTATGGCTACACCTTC
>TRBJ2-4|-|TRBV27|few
CATGHRAAKNIQYF
TGTGCCACGGGACACCGAGCAGCCAAAAACATTCAGTACTTC
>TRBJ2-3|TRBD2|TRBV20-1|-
CSAPDAGAADTQYF
TGCAGTGCTCCCGACGCGGGAGCGGCAGATACGCAGTATTTT
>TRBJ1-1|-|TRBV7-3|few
CASSSGGAAEAFF
TGTGCCAGCAGCTCTGGAGGGGCCGCTGAAGCTTTCTTT
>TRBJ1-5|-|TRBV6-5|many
CASSYGPRGGNQPQHF
TGTGCCAGCAGTTACGGTCCCAGGGGCGGCAATCAGCCCCAGCATTTT
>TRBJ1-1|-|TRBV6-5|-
CASSSPGTVRAFF
TGTGCCAGCAGTTCTCCGGGGACTGTAAGAGCTTTCTTT
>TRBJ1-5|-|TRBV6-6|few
CASSYSSQYSNQPQHF
TGTGCCAGCAGTTACTCGAGTCAGTATAGCAATCAGCCCCAGCATTTT
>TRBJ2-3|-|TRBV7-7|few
CASSSPAQGNTQYF
TGTGCTAGCAGCTCGCCGGCCCAAGGAAATACGCAGTATTTT
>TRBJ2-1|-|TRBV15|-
CATSYEANNEQFF
TGTGCCACCAGCTATGAGGCGAACAATGAGCAGTTCTTC
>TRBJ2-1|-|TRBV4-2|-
CASSQDMGSYNEQFF
TGTGCCAGCAGCCAAGATATGGGCTCGTACAATGAGCAGTTCTTC
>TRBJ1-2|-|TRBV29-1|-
CSVGTSGYTF
TGCAGCGTGGGGACATCGGGCTACACCTTC
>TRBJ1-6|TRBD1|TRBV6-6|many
CASNRDRGYNSPLHF
TGTGCCAGCAATCGGGACAGGGGATATAATTCACCCCTCCACTTT
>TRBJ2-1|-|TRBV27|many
CASRVTGYNEQFF
TGTGCCAGCCGAGTGACAGGTTACAATGAGCAGTTCTTC
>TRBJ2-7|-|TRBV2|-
CASSVDRVNEQYF
TGTGCCAGCAGTGTCGACAGAGTAAACGAGCAGTACTTC
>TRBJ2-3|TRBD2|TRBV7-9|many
CASTPGSGRVQDTQYF
TGTGCCAGCACCCCGGGGAGCGGGAGAGTTCAAGATACGCAGTATTTT
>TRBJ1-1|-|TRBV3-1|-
CASSQQAMNTEAFF
TGTGCCAGCAGTCAACAGGCTATGAACACTGAAGCTTTCTTT
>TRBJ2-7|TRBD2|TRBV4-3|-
CASSQAVSGYEQYF
TGCGCCAGCAGCCAGGCCGTTAGCGGGTACGAGCAGTACTTC
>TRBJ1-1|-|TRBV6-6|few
CASSYAHDGGTEAFF
TGTGCCAGCAGTTACGCCCATGACGGTGGCACTGAAGCTTTCTTT